This T cell receptor (beta chain) stems from a study of blood T cell repertoires in COVID-19 (dated by TCRdb to 2019 to 2021). With regard to the full study: Collaborator samples came from the United States, Italy and Spain and covered acute and convalescent phases of COVID-19. A freely available public database, intended as a resource for researchers studying the immune response to SARS-CoV-2, is where the repertoires were released. Samples were obtained from the ongoing ImmuneRACE study (first 160 participants) and from approximately 1,200 subjects provided by 6 global collaborators. The prospective study material was composed of cDNA or gDNA derived from T cells, B-cell-depleted T cells, or PBMCs. Subjects who had been exposed to COVID-19, were actively infected with it, or had recovered from it provided the deeply sampled blood TCRbeta repertoires that made up the dataset. HLA class I and class II types, where available, came from metadata supplied by the sample provider rather than from assay-based typing. Nearly every sample came with metadata listing a de-identified subject ID, COVID-19 status, age in years and sex.

What the work shows at the level of the full study, not this receptor alone: The amount of clinical and demographic metadata varied by source and participant and was provided uncurated.

Notes on this clone: Its antigen specificity is not known. Base qualities are not at hand, and no much larger clone is one base apart.

Trimming removed 8 bases from V and 7 bases from J; the gene matches leave 10 bases unexplained. The CDR3, from cysteine to phenylalanine, totals 14 residues. CDR3 DNA is the only sequence kept; it has 42 bases, read in frame from the first base. CDR1 and CDR2 (MNHEY, SVGAGI) derive from the germline V gene. Collaborating institutions collected whole blood in K2EDTA tubes following their own protocols. For TCRbeta analysis, collaborator samples were shipped as frozen whole blood, as isolated PBMCs, or as DNA extracted from either sample type. The immunoSEQ Assay, a bias-controlled multiplex PCR, was used to amplify TCRbeta CDR3 regions from genomic DNA. Turning to the authors' computational methods: The number of nucleated cells in each sample was estimated by amplification of reference gene primers within the assay. To quantify the absolute abundance of each unique TCRbeta CDR3 rearrangement, sequence reads were collapsed and filtered. For each sample, productive Simpson clonality was calculated as the square root of Simpson's diversity index over productive rearrangements. The clones in this table, taken by TCRdb from immuneACCESS, are in-frame only. Not every clone is retained; where verified, under half of the shortfall comes from an unresolved V gene, and the cause of the rest is unknown. V, J and clone size reflect that table, while D and trimming were determined from the DNA. The sample table holds 99,000 or so clones, of which 65% to 80% were seen once. The ten largest clones capture 15% to 20% of the sample.

This receptor chain uses TRBV6-5 and TRBJ1-2, and TRBD1 matches 10 of the central bases. Sequencing was carried out using peripheral blood. This clonotype was sampled from a woman between 65 and 79 years old with acute or convalescent COVID-19. The DNA sequence is given as TGTGCCAGCTCAGATACGACAGGGGGCCGTGGCTACACCTTC. This gives the protein CASSDTTGGRGYTF.